The 26 T cell receptor beta chains listed next were all sequenced from one sample in a study of CD8+CD57+ T cells in acquired aplastic anemia. Genomic DNA, the template, was used for profiling of the TCR beta VDJ and CDR3. TCRdb passed the reads through MiXCR, listing each CDR3 protein once. This sample carries hundreds of thousands of distinct CDR3 sequences, about two thirds of them seen once, and the ten largest clones take less than 4%. The sequenced sample was sorted CD4+, CD8+, or CD8+CD57+ T cells (not recorded which) from PBMCs. Every receptor here comes from a human donor in good health, serving as a control.

This sequence joins TRBV12-5 and TRBJ2-1, with a possible D match to TRBD2 (7 bases). The CDR3 has 15 residues. Germline V gene lookup returns CDR1 LGHNT and CDR2 FRNRAP. The CDR3 region has the DNA TGTGCCAGCAGATCGGGGCGGGGGCTGAACAATGAGCAGTTCTTC. Translating gives CASRSGRGLNNEQFF.

Note on this clonotype: In this CDR3 the conserved last residue, phenylalanine or tryptophan, is missing, so a read error is likely. The limits of the CDR3 on the DNA are not certain, so only TCRdb's listed CDR3 is given. This rearrangement joins TRBV29-1 to TRBJ2-5; TRBD1 is taken as the D call from the table, unchecked against the DNA. Germline CDR1 and CDR2: SQVTM and ANQGSEA. The CDR3 sequence runs 16 residues, both termini included. This chain's CDR3 is CSVGTGGIGQPQHFGD.

This clonotype was counted once. At one boundary the junction diverges from the germline segment, which might be a read error. The chain couples TRBV10-1 to TRBJ2-3; D is uncertain. Looked up from germline, CDR1 is WNHNN and CDR2 is SYGVQD (reference sequence). The CDR3 is 15 residues long. CDR3 nucleotide sequence: TGTGCCAGTAGTATACGACTCGGTAACGCAGATACGCAGTATTTT. Its protein is CASSIRLGNADTQYF.

The chain is built from TRBV2 and TRBJ1-1, with 7 bases that match TRBD1. Unmatched junction bases numbered 9, after V lost 2 bases and J lost 6 bases. The CDR3 consists of 15 residues. CDR1 is SNHLY and CDR2 is FYNNEI in the germline V gene. Here the CDR3 DNA reads TGTGCCAGCAGTGAAACAGGGGCCCCTAGGGCTGAAGCTTTCTTT. Translated: CASSETGAPRAEAFF.

This CDR3 reads CSASQVYGYTF. CDR3 coding DNA: TGCAGTGCTAGTCAGGTCTATGGCTACACCTTC. This rearrangement joins TRBV20-1 to TRBJ1-2; D gene uncertain. The germline V gene encodes CDR1 DFQATT and CDR2 SNEGSKA (reference sequence). Trimming removed 3 bases at V and 4 bases at J, with 6 bases between. This CDR3 is 11 amino acids long.

This chain uses TRBV7-9 with TRBJ2-7; the match to TRBD2 covers 15 bases. With V trimmed by 4 bases and J by 7 bases, 5 bases remained unmatched. CDR3 length equals 15 residues. Germline CDR1 is SEHNR and CDR2 is FQNEAQ (reference sequence). CDR3 nucleotides: TGTGCCAGCAGCTATAGGACTAGCGGGGGGGATGAGCAGTACTTC. This encodes CASSYRTSGGDEQYF.

This rearrangement joins TRBV15 to TRBJ2-5; TRBD1 agrees at 7 bases. Germline V gene lookup returns CDR1 LNHNV and CDR2 YYDKDF (reference sequence). This CDR3 is 21 amino acids long. The junction had 23 bases not matched to a gene; V was cut back by 2 bases and J by 2 bases. The CDR3 loop reads CATSRWSLGTALLSGQETQYF. The CDR3 DNA reads TGTGCCACCAGCAGATGGTCCCTGGGGACAGCCTTATTATCTGGTCAAGAGACCCAGTACTTC.

This clonotype was seen once. This rearrangement joins TRBV5-4 to TRBJ1-5; D might be TRBD1 (6 bases). Germline values: CDR1 SGHNT, CDR2 YYREEE (reference sequence). The length of the CDR3 is 15 residues. The V and J ends lost 4 bases and 5 bases respectively, with 16 bases between them. CDR3 sequence reads: CASSVDKGGDQPQHF. As DNA, the CDR3 is TGTGCCAGCAGCGTGGACAAGGGGGGGGATCAGCCCCAGCATTTT.

In its sample, this clonotype was seen once. The rearrangement links TRBV11-3 to TRBJ2-2; weak D call: TRBD2 (6 bases). This CDR3 spans 14 amino acids. The germline V gene has CDR1 SGHNT and CDR2 YENEEA. Trimming pared 4 bases from V and 7 bases from J, leaving 13 bases between. For the CDR3, the DNA is TGTGCCAGCAGCTCCGGCAGGGAGGTCGGGGAGCTGTTTTTT. Protein sequence: CASSSGREVGELFF.

This clonotype was detected only a few times. V and J are TRBV16 and TRBJ2-3; D gene ambiguous. Trimming shortened V by 9 bases and J by 5 bases, and 6 bases separated the two germline ends. The germline gives CDR1 KGHSY, CDR2 FQNENV. The CDR3 consists of 10 residues. Here the CDR3 reads CASGEDTQYF. DNA of the CDR3: TGTGCCAGTGGAGAAGATACGCAGTATTTT.

This clonotype was found many times. The chain has TRBV7-9 and TRBJ1-5; D call uncertain. V was pared by 3 bases and J by 1 base, with 7 bases between. The CDR3 sequence is 14 residues long. The germline V gene has CDR1 SEHNR and CDR2 FQNEAQ (reference sequence). The CDR3 nucleotides are TGTGCCAGCAGCTTTCGTACGAGCAATCAGCCCCAGCATTTT. It is translated as CASSFRTSNQPQHF.

The chain links TRBV2 to TRBJ2-2; the D gene could be TRBD1 or TRBD2 (6 bases each). Between the trimmed V and J ends, which lost 8 bases and 13 bases, there was a span of 20 bases. The CDR3 loop spans 13 amino acids. Germline V gene lookup returns CDR1 SNHLY and CDR2 FYNNEI. The CDR3 loop is CASGDWDTGTLFF. CDR3 nucleotide sequence: TGTGCCAGCGGGGACTGGGACACCGGGACGCTGTTTTTT.

With regard to this clonotype: In this CDR3 the conserved last residue, phenylalanine or tryptophan, is missing, so a read error is likely. J is TRBJ1-1 and V is TRBV7-3; D ambiguous. This CDR3 comprises 13 residues. From germline, CDR1 is SGHTA and CDR2 FQGTGA. The V end was cut by 2 bases, the J end by 3 bases, with 7 bases between. The CDR3 loop is CASSLESHTEAFY. For the CDR3, the DNA is TGTGCCAGCAGCTTAGAAAGCCACACTGAAGCTTTCTAT.

This clonotype was observed many times. The CDR3 region is CASSPTRQGSYGYTF. As DNA, the CDR3 is TGTGCCAGCAGCCCCACGAGACAGGGATCCTATGGCTACACCTTC. The chain carries TRBV13 and TRBJ1-2; 7 bases match TRBD1. V was clipped by 5 bases and J by 4 bases; unmatched bases: 10. Germline V gives CDR1 PRHDT, CDR2 FYEKMQ (reference sequence). This CDR3 comprises 15 residues.

In regard to this clonotype: A read error may produce the germline difference seen at one junction end. The rearrangement uses TRBV15 and TRBJ2-1; 7 nucleotides line up with TRBD2. Germline values: CDR1 LNHNV, CDR2 YYDKDF (reference sequence). The CDR3 has 14 residues. The CDR3 protein is CASSSGGGYNEQFF. CDR3 coding DNA: TGTGCCAGCAGCTCTGGGGGGGGATACAATGAGCAGTTCTTC.

The V gene is TRBV7-2, the J gene TRBJ2-7; tentative D call: TRBD1 (6 bases). The CDR3 has 13 amino acids. Germline V CDR1 and CDR2: SGHTA, FQGNSA. V lost 3 bases and J lost 13, with 19 bases in between. Here the CDR3 reads CASSLSRDTLHYF. In DNA, the CDR3 is TGTGCCAGCAGCTTGAGCCGGGACACACTTCACTACTTC. Filled out from reference TRBV7-2 and TRBJ2-7, the complete variable domain reads GAGVSQSPSNKVTEKGKDVELRCDPISGHTALYWYRQSLGQGLEFLIYFQGNSAPDKSGLPSDRFSAERTGGSVSTLTIQRTQQEDSAVYLCASSLSRDTLHYFGPGTRLTVT.

Worth noting for this clonotype: One end of the junction is discordant with germline, which a read error may explain. V is TRBV5-5 and J is TRBJ1-1, with 7 bases that match TRBD1. Germline V gives CDR1 SGHKS, CDR2 YYEKEE (reference sequence). The CDR3 length is 16 residues. The DNA for the CDR3 is TGCGCCAGCAGCGGGGGACAGACCCATGGAGGGCGTGAAGCTTTCTTT. It yields the protein CASSGGQTHGGREAFF.

This clonotype was observed many times. CDR3 residues: CASSDPRPSLIGRPQHF. CDR3 bases: TGTGCCAGCAGTGACCCGCGCCCGTCCTTGATCGGGCGGCCCCAGCATTTT. J is TRBJ1-5 and V is TRBV6-1; D uncertain. This CDR3 comprises 17 residues. Germline-derived CDR1 and CDR2 are MNHNS and SASEGT. Between the trimmed V and J ends, which lost 3 bases and 9 bases, there was a span of 24 bases.

This clonotype showed up just a few times. The rearrangement links TRBV30 to TRBJ1-4, with 10 bases aligning to TRBD1. With 4 bases clipped from V and 8 bases from J, the junction kept 10 bases outside the gene matches. CDR1 GTSNPN and CDR2 SVGIG come from the germline V gene (reference sequence). This CDR3 contains 15 residues. The CDR3 region has the DNA TGTGCCTGGATGGGAAAGGACAGGGGGGGCGAAAAACTGTTTTTT. This gives the protein CAWMGKDRGGEKLFF.

This clonotype was observed a single time. The V call is TRBV20-1, the J call TRBJ2-1; TRBD1 might be the D (5 bases). The V gene lost 0 bases and the J gene lost 6 bases, with 15 bases spanning the gap. CDR3 length equals 15 residues. Per the germline V gene, CDR1 is DFQATT and CDR2 is SNEGSKA (reference sequence). Written as DNA, the CDR3 is TGCAGTGCTAGAGATGGACGGCCACAGGCCAATGAGCAGTTCTTC. This sequence encodes CSARDGRPQANEQFF.

J is TRBJ1-1 and V is TRBV10-3, with unresolved D. Looked up from germline, CDR1 is ENHRY and CDR2 is SYGVKD. The ends were cut back, 5 bases at V and 7 bases at J, with 14 bases in the middle. The CDR3 has 13 residues. CDR3 bases: TGTGCCATCAGTAAAGATGTGAGCAATGAAGCTTTCTTT. It is translated as CAISKDVSNEAFF.

The V and J genes are TRBV20-1 and TRBJ1-1; D perhaps matches TRBD1 (5 bases). V lost 1 base and J 6 bases, leaving 12 bases between the germline ends. The CDR3 is 13 residues long. CDR1 is DFQATT and CDR2 is SNEGSKA in the germline V gene (reference sequence). The CDR3 spells CSARGGGNSEAFF. The CDR3 DNA sequence: TGCAGTGCTAGAGGGGGGGGAAACTCTGAAGCTTTCTTT.

This clonotype was seen only once. V and J are TRBV20-1 and TRBJ2-7, with D hard to call. This CDR3 spans 13 amino acids. Per the germline V gene, CDR1 is DFQATT and CDR2 is SNEGSKA (reference sequence). The V end lost 6 bases, the J end lost 4 bases, and 16 bases lay between the germline ends. The CDR3 sequence: CSAVYDVQYEQYF. CDR3 coding DNA: TGCAGTGCGGTTTACGATGTGCAGTACGAGCAGTACTTC.

Of note for this clonotype: This is likely a read error, given that the CDR3 carries no conserved phenylalanine or tryptophan at its end. It is unclear where the CDR3 begins or ends on the DNA, so no DNA is shown, and the CDR3 is as TCRdb lists it. The J gene is TRBJ2-5, the V gene TRBV7-6; the table's D call of TRBD2 was not tested on the DNA. Including both end residues, the CDR3 is 13 amino acids long. Germline CDR1 and CDR2: SGHVS and FNYEAQ. The chain's CDR3 is CASSIRGRDTPLH.

The rearrangement uses TRBV7-2 and TRBJ2-7, with D uncertain. V shed 2 bases and J shed 4 bases, with 9 bases lying between them. Per germline, CDR1 SGHTA and CDR2 FQGNSA. The CDR3 runs 13 residues. The CDR3 region is CASSLSNTYEQYF. For the CDR3, the DNA is TGTGCCAGCAGCTTATCGAACACTTACGAGCAGTACTTC.

The gene calls are TRBV5-1 and TRBJ1-2; the match to TRBD1 covers 11 bases. Trimming at V came to 3 bases and at J to 8 bases, leaving 3 bases not matched to a gene. The CDR3 has 13 residues. Germline lookup yields CDR1 SGHRS and CDR2 YFSETQ. CDR3 in DNA: TGCGCCAGCAGCTGGGGACAGGGGGAAGGCTACACCTTC. Its protein is CASSWGQGEGYTF.